These 20 T cell receptor beta chains share one sample of origin, sequenced in a study of cytomegalovirus exposure and HLA in healthy donors (dated by TCRdb to the late 2010s). The library relied on the immunoSEQ multiplex PCR assay. For the multiplex PCR, a mixture combining 60 forward primers for TCR Vbeta segments and 13 reverse primers for TCR Jbeta segments was used. TCRdb provides this immuneACCESS table in a form limited to in-frame rearrangements. Some clones are lacking; in checked studies, under half of them reflect an unresolved V gene, and why the rest are absent is not known. The sample yields around 62,000 clones; 78% were counted once. The ten top clones hold 9.7% of the sample. The sequenced sample consisted of PBMCs. These receptors were collected from a man aged 35-49 years in good health and CMV-seronegative.

V gene TRBV6-5 combines with J gene TRBJ2-7; weak D call: TRBD1 (6 bases). Looked up from germline, CDR1 is MNHEY and CDR2 is SVGAGI. V was pared by 4 bases and J by 5 bases, with 18 bases between. CDR3 length: 15 amino acids. The CDR3 here is CASSSPRGRWDEQYF. The CDR3 DNA reads as TGTGCCAGCAGTTCTCCCAGGGGCCGCTGGGACGAGCAGTACTTC.

The chain links TRBV28 to TRBJ2-5; the match to TRBD2 covers 13 bases. The better agreement between TRBJ2-7 and the DNA end casts doubt on the J call. CDR3 length: 15 amino acids. Germline CDR1 and CDR2: MDHEN and SYDVKM. The CDR3 DNA sequence: TGTGCCAGCAGGGGAACTAGCGGGGGGGACTACGAGCAGTACTTC. This encodes CASRGTSGGDYEQYF.

The gene calls are TRBV11-3 and TRBJ2-7; D unclear. V was pared by 1 base and J by 0 bases, with 4 bases between. The CDR3 runs to 13 residues. The germline CDR1 and CDR2 sequences are SGHNT and YENEEA. CDR3 sequence: CASSLGSSYEQYF. The CDR3 DNA reads TGTGCCAGCAGCTTAGGTAGCTCCTACGAGCAGTACTTC.

This clone appeared a single time. V gene TRBV18 combines with J gene TRBJ2-5; TRBD1 agrees at 7 bases. The V gene's germline CDR1 is KGHSH and CDR2 LQKENI. Trimming at V came to 5 bases and at J to 3 bases, leaving 6 bases not matched to a gene. The CDR3 totals 14 residues. DNA for the CDR3: TGTGCCAGCTCAGCCTACAGGGGCGAAGAGACCCAGTACTTC. This codes for CASSAYRGEETQYF.

The V gene is TRBV28, the J gene TRBJ1-2, with 9 bases lining up with TRBD1. V gave up 4 bases and J gave up 5 bases; unmatched junction bases: 8. The CDR3 runs 15 residues. CDR1 is MDHEN, CDR2 SYDVKM, per germline. CDR3 bases: TGTGCCAGCAGTTCCCAGGGACAGGGTGGATATGGCTACACCTTC. The encoded protein is CASSSQGQGGYGYTF.

CDR3 amino acids: CASSPRGGTTYEQYF. CDR3 nucleotide sequence: TGTGCCAGCAGCCCCCGGGGAGGGACGACCTACGAGCAGTACTTC. V usage is TRBV7-9 and J usage is TRBJ2-7; TRBD2 matches 7 bases. Germline-derived CDR1 and CDR2 are SEHNR and FQNEAQ (reference sequence). With V trimmed by 5 bases and J by 2 bases, 9 bases remained unmatched. The CDR3 consists of 15 residues. Using reference TRBV7-9 and TRBJ2-7 for the parts outside the CDR3, the full variable domain is DTGVSQNPRHKITKRGQNVTFRCDPISEHNRLYWYRQTLGQGPEFLTYFQNEAQLEKSRLLSDRFSAERPKGSFSTLEIQRTEQGDSAMYLCASSPRGGTTYEQYFGPGTRLTVT.

The table lists this clone with a few counts. The V call is TRBV2, the J call TRBJ1-2; 7 bases line up with TRBD1. Per the germline V gene, CDR1 is SNHLY and CDR2 is FYNNEI. Trimming removed 6 bases from V and 8 bases from J; junction bases left unmatched: 9. The length of the CDR3 is 13 residues. The CDR3 loop is CASRVDRELGYTF. CDR3 coding DNA: TGTGCCAGCAGGGTTGACAGGGAATTAGGCTACACCTTC.

The J gene is TRBJ1-1, the V gene TRBV7-2, with D perhaps TRBD1 (6 bases). Deletions cut 6 bases from V and 1 base from J, with 9 bases between. The CDR3 extends over 13 amino acids. From germline, CDR1 is SGHTA and CDR2 FQGNSA. CDR3 region: CASRQTGNTEAFF. The CDR3 DNA is TGTGCCAGCAGACAGACAGGGAACACTGAAGCTTTCTTT.

This clone was recorded many times. The chain links TRBV2 to TRBJ2-5; TRBD2 is a possible D gene (6 bases). Trimming shortened V by 3 bases and J by 1 base, and 12 bases separated the two germline ends. CDR3 size: 15 residues. In germline, CDR1 is SNHLY, CDR2 FYNNEI. CDR3 sequence: CASSEWGGLQETQYF. CDR3 sequence (DNA): TGTGCCAGCAGTGAGTGGGGAGGTCTCCAAGAGACCCAGTACTTC.

The gene calls are TRBV19 and TRBJ2-1; 9 nucleotides match TRBD2. CDR1 is LNHDA and CDR2 is SQIVND in the germline V gene (reference sequence). This CDR3 has 15 amino acids. Trimming at V came to 3 bases and at J to 7 bases, leaving 7 bases not matched to a gene. CDR3: CASSMLGSGSNEQFF. The CDR3, as DNA: TGTGCCAGTAGTATGTTGGGTAGCGGGAGTAATGAGCAGTTCTTC. Filled out from reference TRBV19 and TRBJ2-1, the complete variable domain reads DGGITQSPKYLFRKEGQNVTLSCEQNLNHDAMYWYRQDPGQGLRLIYYSQIVNDFQKGDIAEGYSVSREKKESFPLTVTSAQKNPTAFYLCASSMLGSGSNEQFFGPGTRLTVL.

This chain joins TRBV6-5 and TRBJ2-3; 14 bases agree with TRBD2. Germline V gives CDR1 MNHEY, CDR2 SVGAGI. Trimming cost V 6 bases and J 10 bases; bases outside gene matches: 9. The CDR3 sequence is 15 residues long. CDR3 protein: CASRSGLAGGISQYF. The CDR3 nucleotides read TGTGCCAGCAGATCCGGACTAGCGGGGGGAATTTCGCAGTATTTT.

This clone was seen a few times. The J gene is TRBJ1-1, the V gene TRBV2, with D hard to call. CDR3 length: 12 residues. The V and J ends lost 3 bases and 5 bases respectively, with 7 bases between them. CDR1 SNHLY and CDR2 FYNNEI come from the germline V gene. CDR3 bases: TGTGCCAGCAGTGATCACTTGACTGAAGCTTTCTTT. It is translated as CASSDHLTEAFF.

This chain joins TRBV18 and TRBJ2-5, with D hard to call. Trimming shortened V by 5 bases and J by 2 bases, and 9 bases separated the two germline ends. Germline values: CDR1 KGHSH, CDR2 LQKENI. This CDR3 spans 13 amino acids. This CDR3 reads CASSSYRQETQYF. CDR3 bases: TGTGCCAGCTCATCCTATAGACAAGAGACCCAGTACTTC.

This chain links TRBV6-1 with TRBJ2-7; 14 nucleotides line up with TRBD2. The CDR3 loop spans 16 amino acids. Losses at the gene ends were 3 bases for V and 7 bases for J; bases not matched to a gene: 8. The germline V gene has CDR1 MNHNS and CDR2 SASEGT. The DNA for the CDR3 is TGTGCCAGCAGTGACCTGGGACTAGCGGGAGTAGGGGAGCAGTACTTC. The encoded protein is CASSDLGLAGVGEQYF.

This rearrangement joins TRBV2 to TRBJ2-4; possible D gene TRBD1, 6 bases. The germline gives CDR1 SNHLY, CDR2 FYNNEI. V lost 7 bases to trimming and J lost 6 bases, with 16 bases between them. This CDR3 comprises 14 residues. CDR3 nucleotide sequence: TGTGCCAGCACCCCAGACAGGTCAATAAACATTCAGTACTTC. The encoded protein is CASTPDRSINIQYF.

This clone was observed a single time. CDR3: CSAEGSGDEQFF. In DNA form, the CDR3 reads TGCAGCGCTGAGGGTAGCGGGGATGAGCAGTTCTTC. This chain uses TRBV29-1 with TRBJ2-1; 8 bases agree with TRBD2. Germline-derived CDR1 and CDR2 are SQVTM and ANQGSEA. The CDR3 has 12 amino acids. V lost 7 bases and J lost 8; bases outside the gene matches: 7.

To note about this clone: One base separates it from a far larger clone, so it is likely a read error. The rearrangement links TRBV28 to TRBJ2-7; TRBD1 might be the D (5 bases). CDR1 is MDHEN and CDR2 is SYDVKM in the germline V gene. V was pared by 6 bases and J by 3 bases, with 9 bases between. The CDR3 covers 12 residues. The CDR3 DNA sequence: TGTGCCAGCAGCTTAACAGGCTACGAGCAGTACTTC. It codes for CASSLTGYEQYF.

This clone has a handful of counts. The V gene is TRBV2, the J gene TRBJ1-5; a possible D gene is TRBD1 (5 bases). Germline V CDR1 and CDR2: SNHLY, FYNNEI. Deletions cut 7 bases from V and 0 bases from J, with 13 bases between. This CDR3 contains 15 residues. CDR3 amino acids: CASKGQPNSNQPQHF. The CDR3, as DNA: TGTGCCAGCAAGGGGCAGCCTAATAGCAATCAGCCCCAGCATTTT.

V gene TRBV7-9 combines with J gene TRBJ2-3; D perhaps matches TRBD1 (5 bases). Per germline, CDR1 SEHNR and CDR2 FQNEAQ (reference sequence). This CDR3 is built from 17 residues. V dropped 5 bases and J dropped 1 base, with 19 bases sitting between them. In DNA form, the CDR3 reads TGTGCCAGCAGCGAGAATCCAGGGTTAAGGGGCACAGATACGCAGTATTTT. It yields the protein CASSENPGLRGTDTQYF.

J is TRBJ2-2 and V is TRBV28, with TRBD1 as a possible D gene (6 bases). This CDR3 spans 13 amino acids. V lost 6 bases and J lost 5, with 10 bases in between. Germline V gene sequence: CDR1 MDHEN, CDR2 SYDVKM. CDR3 region: CASRKDRTGELFF. The CDR3 region has the DNA TGTGCCAGCAGGAAAGACAGGACCGGGGAGCTGTTTTTT.